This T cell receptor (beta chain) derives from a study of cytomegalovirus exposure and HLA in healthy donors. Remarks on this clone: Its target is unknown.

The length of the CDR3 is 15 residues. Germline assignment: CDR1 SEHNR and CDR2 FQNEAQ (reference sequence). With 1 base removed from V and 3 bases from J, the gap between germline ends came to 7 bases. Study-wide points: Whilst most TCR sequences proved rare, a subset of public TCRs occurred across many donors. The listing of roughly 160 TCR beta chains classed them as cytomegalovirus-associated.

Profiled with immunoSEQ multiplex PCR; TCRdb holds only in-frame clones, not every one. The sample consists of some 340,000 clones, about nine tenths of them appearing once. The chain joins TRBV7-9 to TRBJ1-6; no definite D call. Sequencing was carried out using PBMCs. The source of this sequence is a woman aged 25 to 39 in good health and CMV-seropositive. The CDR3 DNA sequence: TGTGCCAGCAGCTTAGTTGGAGACTATAATTCACCCCTCCACTTT. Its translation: CASSLVGDYNSPLHF.